This T cell receptor (beta chain) was captured in a study of blood T cell repertoires in COVID-19. Study-level information: Spain, Italy and the United States supplied samples that represented acute and convalescent COVID-19. Sources were T cells, B-cell-depleted T cells, or PBMCs; the material itself was cDNA or gDNA.

V lost 2 bases to trimming and J lost 6 bases, with 10 bases between them. This CDR3 is 13 amino acids long. In the source study's methods: How many nucleated cells were present was estimated from reference gene primer amplification. Libraries were prepared by immunoSEQ multiplex PCR; TCRdb keeps only in-frame clonotypes and omits some of them. Clone size and V and J calls were adopted from that table, with D and trimming inferred from the DNA. The data show about 180,000 clones, about 91% seen once. The genes are TRBV12-3 or TRBV12-4 and TRBJ1-2, with no clear D. The sample was peripheral blood. This sequence was found in a woman aged 30 to 39 with acute or convalescent COVID-19. The CDR3 loop reads CASSLNVVDGYTF. CDR3 nucleotides: TGTGCCAGCAGTTTAAATGTTGTCGATGGCTACACCTTC.